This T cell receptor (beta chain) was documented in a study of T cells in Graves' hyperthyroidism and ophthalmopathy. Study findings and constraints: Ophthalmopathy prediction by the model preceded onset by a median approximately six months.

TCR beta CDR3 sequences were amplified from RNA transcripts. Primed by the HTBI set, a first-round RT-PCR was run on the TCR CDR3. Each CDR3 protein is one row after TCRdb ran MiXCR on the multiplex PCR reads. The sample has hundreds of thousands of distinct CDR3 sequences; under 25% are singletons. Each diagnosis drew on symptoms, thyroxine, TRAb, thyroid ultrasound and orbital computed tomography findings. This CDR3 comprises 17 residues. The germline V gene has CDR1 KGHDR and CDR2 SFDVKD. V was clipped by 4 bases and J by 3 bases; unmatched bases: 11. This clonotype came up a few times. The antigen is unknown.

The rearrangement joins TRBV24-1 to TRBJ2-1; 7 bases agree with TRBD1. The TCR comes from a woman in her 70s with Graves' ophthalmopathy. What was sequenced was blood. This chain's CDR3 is CATSEPRTGASYNEQFF. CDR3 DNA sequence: TGTGCCACCAGTGAACCTAGAACAGGGGCGAGCTACAATGAGCAGTTCTTC.